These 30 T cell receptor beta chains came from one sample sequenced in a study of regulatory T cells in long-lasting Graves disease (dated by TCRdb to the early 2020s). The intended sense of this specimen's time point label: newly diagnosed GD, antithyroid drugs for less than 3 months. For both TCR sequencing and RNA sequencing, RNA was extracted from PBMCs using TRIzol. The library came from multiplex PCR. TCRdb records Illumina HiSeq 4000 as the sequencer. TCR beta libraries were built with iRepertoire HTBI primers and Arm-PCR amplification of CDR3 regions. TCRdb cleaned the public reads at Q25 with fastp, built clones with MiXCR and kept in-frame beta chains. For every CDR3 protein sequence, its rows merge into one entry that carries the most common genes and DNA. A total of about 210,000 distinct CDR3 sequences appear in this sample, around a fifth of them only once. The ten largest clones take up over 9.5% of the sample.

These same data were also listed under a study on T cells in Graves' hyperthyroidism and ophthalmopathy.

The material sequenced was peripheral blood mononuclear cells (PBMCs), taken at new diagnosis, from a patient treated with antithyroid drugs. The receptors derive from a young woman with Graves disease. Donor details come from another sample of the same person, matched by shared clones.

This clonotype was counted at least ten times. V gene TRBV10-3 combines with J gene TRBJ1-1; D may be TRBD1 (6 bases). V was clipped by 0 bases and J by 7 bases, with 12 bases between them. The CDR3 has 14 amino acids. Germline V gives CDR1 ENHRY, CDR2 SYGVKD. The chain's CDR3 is CAISESGGGGEAFF. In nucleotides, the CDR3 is TGTGCCATCAGTGAGTCGGGGGGGGGCGGTGAAGCTTTCTTT.

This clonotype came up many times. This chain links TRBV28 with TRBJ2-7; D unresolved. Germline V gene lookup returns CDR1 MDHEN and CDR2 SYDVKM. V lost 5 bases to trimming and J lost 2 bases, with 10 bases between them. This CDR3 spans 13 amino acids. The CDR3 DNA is TGTGCCAGCAGTCGGACGGTCCCCTACGAGCAGTACTTC. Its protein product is CASSRTVPYEQYF. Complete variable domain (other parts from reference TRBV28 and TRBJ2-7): DVKVTQSSRYLVKRTGEKVFLECVQDMDHENMFWYRQDPGLGLRLIYFSYDVKMKEKGDIPEGYSVSREKKERFSLILESASTNQTSMYLCASSRTVPYEQYFGPGTRLTVT.

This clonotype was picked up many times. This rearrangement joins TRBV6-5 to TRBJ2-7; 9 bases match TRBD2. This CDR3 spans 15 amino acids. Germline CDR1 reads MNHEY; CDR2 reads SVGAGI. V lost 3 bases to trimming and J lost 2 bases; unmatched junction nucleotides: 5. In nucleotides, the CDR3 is TGTGCCAGCAGTTATACTAGCGGGCTTACCTACGAGCAGTACTTC. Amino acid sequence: CASSYTSGLTYEQYF.

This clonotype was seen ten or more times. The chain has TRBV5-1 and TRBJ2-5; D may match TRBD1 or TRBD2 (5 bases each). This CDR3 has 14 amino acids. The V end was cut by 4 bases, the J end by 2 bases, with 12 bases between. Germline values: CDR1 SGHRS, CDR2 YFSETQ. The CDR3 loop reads CASSPGTRQETQYF. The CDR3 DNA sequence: TGCGCCAGCAGCCCCGGGACCCGACAAGAGACCCAGTACTTC.

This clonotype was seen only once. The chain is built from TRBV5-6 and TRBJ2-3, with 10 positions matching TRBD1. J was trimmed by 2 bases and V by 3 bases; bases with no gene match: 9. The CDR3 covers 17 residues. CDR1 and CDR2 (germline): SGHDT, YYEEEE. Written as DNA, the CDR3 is TGTGCCAGCAGCTCTACTCGACAGGGGGCTTCCACAGATACGCAGTATTTT. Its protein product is CASSSTRQGASTDTQYF.

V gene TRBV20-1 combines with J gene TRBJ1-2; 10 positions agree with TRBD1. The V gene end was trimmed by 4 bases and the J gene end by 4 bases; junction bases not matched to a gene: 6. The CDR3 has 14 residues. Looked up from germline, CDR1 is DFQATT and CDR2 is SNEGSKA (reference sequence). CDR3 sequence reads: CSAIPGQGIYGYTF. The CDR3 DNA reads TGCAGTGCTATCCCGGGACAGGGGATCTATGGCTACACCTTC.

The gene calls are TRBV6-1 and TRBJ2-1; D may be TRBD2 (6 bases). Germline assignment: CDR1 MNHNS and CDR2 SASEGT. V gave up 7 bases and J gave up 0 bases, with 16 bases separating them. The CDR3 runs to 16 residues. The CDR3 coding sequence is TGTGCCAGCACTGTGCGGGTCGGGAGCTCCTACAATGAGCAGTTCTTC. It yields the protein CASTVRVGSSYNEQFF.

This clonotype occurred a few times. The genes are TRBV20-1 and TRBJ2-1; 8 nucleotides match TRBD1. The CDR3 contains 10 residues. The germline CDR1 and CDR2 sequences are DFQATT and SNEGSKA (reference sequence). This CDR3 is CGDSGTGQFF. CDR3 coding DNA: TGCGGGGATTCCGGGACAGGGCAGTTCTTC.

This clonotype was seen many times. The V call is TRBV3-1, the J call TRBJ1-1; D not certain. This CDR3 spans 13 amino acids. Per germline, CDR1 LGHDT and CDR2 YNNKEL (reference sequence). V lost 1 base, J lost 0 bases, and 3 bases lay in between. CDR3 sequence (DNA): TGTGCCAGCAGCCAAGCGGTGAACACTGAAGCTTTCTTT. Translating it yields CASSQAVNTEAFF.

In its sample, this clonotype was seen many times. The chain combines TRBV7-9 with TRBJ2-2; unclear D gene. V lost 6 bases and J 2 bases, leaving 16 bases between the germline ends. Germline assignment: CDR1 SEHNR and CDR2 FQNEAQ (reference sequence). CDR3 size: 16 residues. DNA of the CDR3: TGTGCCAGCAGAGATATAGGGCAGCCCAACACCGGGGAGCTGTTTTTT. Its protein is CASRDIGQPNTGELFF.

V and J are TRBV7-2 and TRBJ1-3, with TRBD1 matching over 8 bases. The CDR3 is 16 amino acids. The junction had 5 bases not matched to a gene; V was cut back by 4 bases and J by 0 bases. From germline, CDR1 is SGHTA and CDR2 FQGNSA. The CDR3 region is CASSSTGVYSGNTIYF. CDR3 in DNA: TGTGCCAGCAGCTCGACAGGGGTCTACTCTGGAAACACCATATATTTT. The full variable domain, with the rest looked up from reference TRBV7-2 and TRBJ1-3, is GAGVSQSPSNKVTEKGKDVELRCDPISGHTALYWYRQSLGQGLEFLIYFQGNSAPDKSGLPSDRFSAERTGGSVSTLTIQRTQQEDSAVYLCASSSTGVYSGNTIYFGEGSWLTVV.

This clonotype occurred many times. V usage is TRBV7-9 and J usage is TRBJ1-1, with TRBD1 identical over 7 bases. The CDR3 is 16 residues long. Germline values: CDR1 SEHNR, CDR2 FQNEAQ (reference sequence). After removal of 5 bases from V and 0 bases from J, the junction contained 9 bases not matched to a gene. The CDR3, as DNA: TGTGCCAGCAGCCCTGACAGGGTCCCTATGAACACTGAAGCTTTCTTT. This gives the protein CASSPDRVPMNTEAFF.

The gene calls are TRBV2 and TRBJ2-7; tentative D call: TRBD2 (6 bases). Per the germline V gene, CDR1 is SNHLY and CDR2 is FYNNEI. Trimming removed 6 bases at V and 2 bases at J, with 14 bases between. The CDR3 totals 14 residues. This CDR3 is CASRGGAGPYEQYF. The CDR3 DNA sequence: TGTGCCAGCAGAGGAGGGGCAGGGCCCTACGAGCAGTACTTC.

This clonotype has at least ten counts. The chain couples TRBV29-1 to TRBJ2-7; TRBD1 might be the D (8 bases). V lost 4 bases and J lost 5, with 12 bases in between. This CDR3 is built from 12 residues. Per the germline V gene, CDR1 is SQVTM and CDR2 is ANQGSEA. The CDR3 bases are TGCAGCGTTGCACAGGGGGGGCACGAGCAGTACTTC. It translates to CSVAQGGHEQYF.

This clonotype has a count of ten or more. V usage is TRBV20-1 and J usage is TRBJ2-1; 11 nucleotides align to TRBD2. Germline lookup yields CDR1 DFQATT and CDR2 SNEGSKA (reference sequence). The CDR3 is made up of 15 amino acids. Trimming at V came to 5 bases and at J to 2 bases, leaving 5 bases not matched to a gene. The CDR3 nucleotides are TGCAGTGCTCGATTGACTAGCGGGACCTACAATGAGCAGTTCTTC. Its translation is CSARLTSGTYNEQFF.

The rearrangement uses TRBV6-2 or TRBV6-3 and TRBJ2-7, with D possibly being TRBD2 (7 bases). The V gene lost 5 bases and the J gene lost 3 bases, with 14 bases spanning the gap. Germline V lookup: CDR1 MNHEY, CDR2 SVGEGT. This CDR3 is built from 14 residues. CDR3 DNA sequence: TGTGCCAGCAGTGAAAGGGAGGGGGGCTACGAGCAGTACTTC. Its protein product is CASSEREGGYEQYF.

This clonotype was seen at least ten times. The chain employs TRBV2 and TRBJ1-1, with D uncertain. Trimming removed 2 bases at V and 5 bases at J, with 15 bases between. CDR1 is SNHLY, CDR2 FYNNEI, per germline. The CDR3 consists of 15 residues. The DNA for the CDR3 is TGTGCCAGCAGTGAAAGTGCAGGAGGCTGGACTGAAGCTTTCTTT. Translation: CASSESAGGWTEAFF. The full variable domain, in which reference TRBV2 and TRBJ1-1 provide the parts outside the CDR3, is EPEVTQTPSHQVTQMGQEVILRCVPISNHLYFYWYRQILGQKVEFLVSFYNNEISEKSEIFDDQFSVERPDGSNFTLKIRSTKLEDSAMYFCASSESAGGWTEAFFGQGTRLTVV.

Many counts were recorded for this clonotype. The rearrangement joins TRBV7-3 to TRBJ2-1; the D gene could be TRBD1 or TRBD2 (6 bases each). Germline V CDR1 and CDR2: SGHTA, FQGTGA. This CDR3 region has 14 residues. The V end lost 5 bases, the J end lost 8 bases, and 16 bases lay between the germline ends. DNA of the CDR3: TGTGCCAGCAGCCTCCTGGGGGGCCACGATGAGCAGTTCTTC. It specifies CASSLLGGHDEQFF.

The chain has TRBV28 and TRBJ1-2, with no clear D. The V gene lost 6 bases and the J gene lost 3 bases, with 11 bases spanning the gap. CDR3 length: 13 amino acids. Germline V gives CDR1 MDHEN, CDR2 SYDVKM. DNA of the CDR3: TGTGCCAGCAGCCTCCCTCGGGACTATGGCTACACCTTC. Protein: CASSLPRDYGYTF.

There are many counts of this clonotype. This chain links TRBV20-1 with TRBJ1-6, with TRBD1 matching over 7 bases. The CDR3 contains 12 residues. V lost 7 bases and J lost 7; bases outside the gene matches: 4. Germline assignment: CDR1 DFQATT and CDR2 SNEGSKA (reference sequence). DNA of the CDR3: TGCAGTGGGTCACAGGGGAATTCACCCCTCCACTTT. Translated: CSGSQGNSPLHF.

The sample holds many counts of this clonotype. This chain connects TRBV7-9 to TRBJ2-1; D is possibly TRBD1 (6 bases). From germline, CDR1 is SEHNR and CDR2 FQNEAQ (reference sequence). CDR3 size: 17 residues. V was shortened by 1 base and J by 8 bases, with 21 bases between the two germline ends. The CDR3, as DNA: TGTGCCAGCAGCTTAGATCGTGTAGGGGGTCCCTGGGATGAGCAGTTCTTC. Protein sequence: CASSLDRVGGPWDEQFF.

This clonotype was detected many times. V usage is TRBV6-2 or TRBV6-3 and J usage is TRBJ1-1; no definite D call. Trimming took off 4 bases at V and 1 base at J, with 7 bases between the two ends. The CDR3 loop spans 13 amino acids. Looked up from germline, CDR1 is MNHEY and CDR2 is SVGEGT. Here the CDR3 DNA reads TGTGCCAGCAGTTCTCCTCAGAACACTGAAGCTTTCTTT. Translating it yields CASSSPQNTEAFF.

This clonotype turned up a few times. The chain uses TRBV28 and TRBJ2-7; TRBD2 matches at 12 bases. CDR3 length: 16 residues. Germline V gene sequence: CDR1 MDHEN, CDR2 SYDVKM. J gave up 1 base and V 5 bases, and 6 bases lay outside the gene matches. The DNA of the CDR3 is TGTGCCAGCAGTCCGGGACTAGCGGGTCCTTCCTACGAGCAGTACTTC. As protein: CASSPGLAGPSYEQYF.

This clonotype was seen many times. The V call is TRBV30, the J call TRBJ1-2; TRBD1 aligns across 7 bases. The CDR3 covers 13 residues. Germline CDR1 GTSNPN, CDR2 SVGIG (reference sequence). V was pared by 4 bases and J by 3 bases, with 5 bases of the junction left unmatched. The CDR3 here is CAWTGGSDYGYTF. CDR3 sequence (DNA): TGTGCCTGGACAGGGGGTAGCGACTATGGCTACACCTTC.

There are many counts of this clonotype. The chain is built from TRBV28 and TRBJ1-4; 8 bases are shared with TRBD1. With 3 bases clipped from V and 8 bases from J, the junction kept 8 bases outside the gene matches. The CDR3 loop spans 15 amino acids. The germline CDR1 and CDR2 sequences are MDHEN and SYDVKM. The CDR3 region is CASSFPGQGREKLFF. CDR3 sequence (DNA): TGTGCCAGCAGTTTTCCCGGACAGGGTAGAGAAAAACTGTTTTTT.

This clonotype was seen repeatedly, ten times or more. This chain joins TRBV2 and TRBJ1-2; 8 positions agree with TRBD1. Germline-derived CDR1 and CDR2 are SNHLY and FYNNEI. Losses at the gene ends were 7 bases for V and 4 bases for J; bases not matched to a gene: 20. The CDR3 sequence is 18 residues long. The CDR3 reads CASTEGMDREKGLYGYTF. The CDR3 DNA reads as TGTGCCAGCACCGAGGGGATGGACAGGGAGAAGGGGCTCTATGGCTACACCTTC.

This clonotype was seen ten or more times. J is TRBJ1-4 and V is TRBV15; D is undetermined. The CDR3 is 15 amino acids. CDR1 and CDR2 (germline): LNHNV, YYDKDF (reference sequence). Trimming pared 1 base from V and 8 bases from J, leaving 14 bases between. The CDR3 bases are TGTGCCACCAGCAGAGTGCCCGGACGGAGAGAAAAACTGTTTTTT. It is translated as CATSRVPGRREKLFF.

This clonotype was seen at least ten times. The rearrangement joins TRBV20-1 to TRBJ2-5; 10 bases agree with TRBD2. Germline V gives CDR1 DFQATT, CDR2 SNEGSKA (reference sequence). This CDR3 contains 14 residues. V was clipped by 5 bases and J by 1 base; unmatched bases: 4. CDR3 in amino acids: CSAGAGGPQETQYF. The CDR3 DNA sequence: TGCAGTGCTGGAGCGGGGGGGCCCCAAGAGACCCAGTACTTC.

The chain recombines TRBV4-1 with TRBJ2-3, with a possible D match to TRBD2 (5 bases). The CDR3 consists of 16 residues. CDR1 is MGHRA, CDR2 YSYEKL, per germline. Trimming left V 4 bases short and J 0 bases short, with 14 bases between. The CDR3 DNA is TGCGCCAGCAGCCCCCGAGGGCAGGCTAGCACAGATACGCAGTATTTT. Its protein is CASSPRGQASTDTQYF.

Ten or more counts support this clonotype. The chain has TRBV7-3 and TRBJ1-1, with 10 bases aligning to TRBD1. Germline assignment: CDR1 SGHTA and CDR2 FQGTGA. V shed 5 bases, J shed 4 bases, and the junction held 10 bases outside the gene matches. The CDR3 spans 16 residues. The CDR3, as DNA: TGTGCCAGCAGCGCAGGACAGGGGGGGCTGGCCACTGAAGCTTTCTTT. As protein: CASSAGQGGLATEAFF.